This TCR beta chain was recorded in a study of blood T cells in healthy people across ages. With a J-beta primer mix and a sample-barcoded 5' primer, a second PCR ran about 7 to 12 cycles. TCRdb reprocessed the 5' RACE reads with MiXCR, giving one entry per CDR3 protein. Of fewer than 800,000 distinct CDR3 sequences detected, roughly 25% appear once; the ten largest clones hold more than 8.5%. General observations from the study: Nothing was known about donor CMV status, and this possibly confounded expanded clonotype changes.

As to this clonotype: As yet, its antigen is unknown.

The length of the CDR3 is 12 residues. The ends were cut back, 6 bases at V and 8 bases at J, with 13 bases in the middle. This sample was shared with a second study, whose subject was T cells of mothers and their children. That work contributes: Added by the second PCR's M1S primer were sample barcodes and 2-4 random nucleotides.

The sequence was obtained from a boy aged 5-17 years in good health. The chain joins TRBV12-3 or TRBV12-4 to TRBJ1-1; D is possibly TRBD1 (5 bases). Material for sequencing was blood. CDR3 amino acids: CASRTDSPEAFF. In DNA form, the CDR3 reads TGTGCCAGCAGAACCGACAGCCCCGAAGCTTTCTTT.